The 7 T cell receptor beta chains in this list originate from one sample, sequenced in a study of blood T cell repertoires in COVID-19. Here immunoSEQ multiplex PCR was the method, and the copy in TCRdb shows in-frame clones only, minus some. The sample lists approximately 250,000 clones, around 83% occurring once. The sequenced material came from peripheral blood. These receptors were obtained from a woman in her fifties or sixties with acute or convalescent COVID-19.

This sequence joins TRBV6-5 and TRBJ1-5; D gene ambiguous. Germline V lookup: CDR1 MNHEY, CDR2 SVGAGI. Trimming pared 9 bases from V and 3 bases from J, leaving 12 bases between. CDR3 length equals 13 residues. CDR3 DNA: TGTGCCAGTGGACTTGGGGACAATCAGCCCCAGCATTTT. Protein product: CASGLGDNQPQHF.

The chain uses TRBV27 and TRBJ1-2; 7 nucleotides match TRBD1. Losses at the gene ends were 5 bases for V and 0 bases for J; bases not matched to a gene: 6. The CDR3 has 15 residues. Looked up from germline, CDR1 is MNHEY and CDR2 is SMNVEV (reference sequence). CDR3: CASSPWDSPNYGYTF. The CDR3 DNA reads as TGTGCCAGCAGTCCGTGGGACAGCCCTAACTATGGCTACACCTTC.

This clone was found a few times. The rearrangement links TRBV7-9 to TRBJ2-2, with 11 bases that match TRBD2. Germline V gene lookup returns CDR1 SEHNR and CDR2 FQNEAQ (reference sequence). The CDR3 has 18 residues. The V and J ends lost 6 bases and 0 bases, in that order; junction bases with no gene match: 9. The CDR3 nucleotides read TGTGCCAGCAGTCACCTTAGCGGGGGGGCGTCGAACACCGGGGAGCTGTTTTTT. Translation gives CASSHLSGGASNTGELFF.

The V and J genes are TRBV2 and TRBJ2-1, with a weak D call TRBD2 (5 bases). Germline-derived CDR1 and CDR2 are SNHLY and FYNNEI. The CDR3 sequence is 12 residues long. V was shortened by 6 bases and J by 6 bases, with 9 bases between the two germline ends. The CDR3 coding sequence is TGTGCCAGCAGGGACTGGCTCAATGAGCAGTTCTTC. Translated: CASRDWLNEQFF.

The chain recombines TRBV6-1 with TRBJ1-6, with 7 bases that match TRBD1. Germline V gives CDR1 MNHNS, CDR2 SASEGT. CDR3 size: 14 residues. The V and J ends lost 1 base and 9 bases, in that order; junction bases with no gene match: 3. CDR3 sequence reads: CASSEGQGFSPLHF. The CDR3 nucleotides are TGTGCCAGCAGTGAAGGACAGGGTTTTTCACCCCTCCACTTT.

A few counts support this clone. The rearrangement uses TRBV7-3 and TRBJ2-7, with 10 positions matching TRBD1. With 5 bases clipped from V and 5 bases from J, the junction kept 6 bases outside the gene matches. Germline V CDR1 and CDR2: SGHTA, FQGTGA. This CDR3 has 14 amino acids. The CDR3 DNA reads as TGTGCCAGCAGCCCTGGGACAGGGGCGAACGAGCAGTACTTC. Translating gives CASSPGTGANEQYF.

This chain uses TRBV5-1 with TRBJ2-5; 7 nucleotides agree with TRBD1. This CDR3 contains 15 residues. Per the germline V gene, CDR1 is SGHRS and CDR2 is YFSETQ. The V gene end was trimmed by 3 bases and the J gene end by 1 base; junction bases not matched to a gene: 6. The chain's CDR3 is CASSSGGIPQETQYF. CDR3 nucleotides: TGCGCCAGCAGCTCAGGGGGAATCCCCCAAGAGACCCAGTACTTC.